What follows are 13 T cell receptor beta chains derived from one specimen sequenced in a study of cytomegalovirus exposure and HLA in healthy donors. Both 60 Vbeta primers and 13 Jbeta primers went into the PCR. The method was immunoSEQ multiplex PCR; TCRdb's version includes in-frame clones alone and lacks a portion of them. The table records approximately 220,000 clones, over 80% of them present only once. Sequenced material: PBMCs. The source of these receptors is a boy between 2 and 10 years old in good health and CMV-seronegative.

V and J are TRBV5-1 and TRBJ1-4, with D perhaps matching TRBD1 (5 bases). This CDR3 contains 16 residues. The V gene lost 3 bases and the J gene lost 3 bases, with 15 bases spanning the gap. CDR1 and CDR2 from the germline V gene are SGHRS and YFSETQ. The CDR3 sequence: CASSSEGRGANEKLFF. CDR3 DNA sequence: TGCGCCAGCAGCTCGGAGGGGAGGGGAGCTAATGAAAAACTGTTTTTT.

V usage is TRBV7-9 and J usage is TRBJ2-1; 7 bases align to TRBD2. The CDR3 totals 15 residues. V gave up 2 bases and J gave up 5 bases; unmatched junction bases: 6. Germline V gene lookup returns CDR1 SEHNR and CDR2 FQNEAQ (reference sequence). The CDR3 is CASSLLVGTNNEQFF. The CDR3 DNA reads TGTGCCAGCAGCTTATTAGTGGGGACTAACAATGAGCAGTTCTTC. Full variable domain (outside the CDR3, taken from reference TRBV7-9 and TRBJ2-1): DTGVSQNPRHKITKRGQNVTFRCDPISEHNRLYWYRQTLGQGPEFLTYFQNEAQLEKSRLLSDRFSAERPKGSFSTLEIQRTEQGDSAMYLCASSLLVGTNNEQFFGPGTRLTVL.

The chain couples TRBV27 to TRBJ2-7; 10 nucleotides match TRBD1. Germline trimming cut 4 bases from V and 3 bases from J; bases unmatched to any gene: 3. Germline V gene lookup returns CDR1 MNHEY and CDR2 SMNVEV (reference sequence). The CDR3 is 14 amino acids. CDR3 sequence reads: CASSWTGGGYEQYF. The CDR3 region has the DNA TGTGCCAGCAGTTGGACAGGGGGAGGCTACGAGCAGTACTTC.

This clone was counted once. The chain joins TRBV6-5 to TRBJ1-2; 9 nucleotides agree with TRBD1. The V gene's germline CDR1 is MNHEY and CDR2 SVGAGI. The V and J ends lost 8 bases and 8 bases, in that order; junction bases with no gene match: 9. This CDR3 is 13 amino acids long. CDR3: CASGWDRVGGYTF. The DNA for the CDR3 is TGTGCCAGCGGGTGGGACAGGGTAGGAGGCTACACCTTC.

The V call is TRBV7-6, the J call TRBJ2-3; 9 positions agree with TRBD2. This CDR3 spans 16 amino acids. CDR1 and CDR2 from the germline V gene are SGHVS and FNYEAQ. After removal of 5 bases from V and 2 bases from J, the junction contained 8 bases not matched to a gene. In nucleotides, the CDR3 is TGTGCCAGCAGCACTTCCTTAGCGGGAGCCACAGATACGCAGTATTTT. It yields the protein CASSTSLAGATDTQYF.

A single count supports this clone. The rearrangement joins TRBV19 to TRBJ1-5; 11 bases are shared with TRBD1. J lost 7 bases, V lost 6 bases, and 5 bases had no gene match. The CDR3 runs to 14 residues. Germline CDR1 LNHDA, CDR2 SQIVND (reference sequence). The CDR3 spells CASSGTGGRQPQHF. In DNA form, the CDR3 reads TGTGCCAGTAGCGGGACAGGGGGTCGCCAGCCCCAGCATTTT. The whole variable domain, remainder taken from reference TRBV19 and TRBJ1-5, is DGGITQSPKYLFRKEGQNVTLSCEQNLNHDAMYWYRQDPGQGLRLIYYSQIVNDFQKGDIAEGYSVSREKKESFPLTVTSAQKNPTAFYLCASSGTGGRQPQHFGDGTRLSIL.

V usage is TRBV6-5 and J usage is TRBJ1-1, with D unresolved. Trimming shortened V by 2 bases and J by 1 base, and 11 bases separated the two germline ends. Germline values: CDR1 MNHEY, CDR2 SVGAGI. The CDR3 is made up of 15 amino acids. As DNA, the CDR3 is TGTGCCAGCAGTTACGGTTTGGCAGAGAACACTGAAGCTTTCTTT. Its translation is CASSYGLAENTEAFF.

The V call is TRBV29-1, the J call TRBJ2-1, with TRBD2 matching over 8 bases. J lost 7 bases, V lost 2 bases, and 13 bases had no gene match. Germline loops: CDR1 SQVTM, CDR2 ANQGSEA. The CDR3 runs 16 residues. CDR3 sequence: CSVEIIGLAGNNEQFF. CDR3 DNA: TGCAGCGTTGAAATTATAGGGCTAGCGGGCAATAATGAGCAGTTCTTC.

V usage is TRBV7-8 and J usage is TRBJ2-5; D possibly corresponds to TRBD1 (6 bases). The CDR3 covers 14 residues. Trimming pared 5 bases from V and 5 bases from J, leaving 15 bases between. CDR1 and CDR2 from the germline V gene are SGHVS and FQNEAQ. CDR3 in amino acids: CASSPRGGLETQYF. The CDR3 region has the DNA TGTGCCAGCAGCCCAAGAGGGGGTCTCGAGACCCAGTACTTC.

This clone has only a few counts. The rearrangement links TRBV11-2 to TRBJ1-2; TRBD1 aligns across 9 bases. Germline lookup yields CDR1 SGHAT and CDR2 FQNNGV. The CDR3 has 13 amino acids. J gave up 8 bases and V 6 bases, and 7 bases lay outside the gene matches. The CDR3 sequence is CASSWGQGGGYTF. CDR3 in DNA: TGTGCCAGCAGTTGGGGACAGGGAGGAGGCTACACCTTC.

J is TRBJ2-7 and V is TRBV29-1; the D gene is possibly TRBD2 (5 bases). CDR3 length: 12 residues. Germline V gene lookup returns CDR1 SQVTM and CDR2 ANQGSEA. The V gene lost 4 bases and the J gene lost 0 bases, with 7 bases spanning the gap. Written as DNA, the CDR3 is TGCAGCGTTGTCGGGGTCTCCTACGAGCAGTACTTC. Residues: CSVVGVSYEQYF.

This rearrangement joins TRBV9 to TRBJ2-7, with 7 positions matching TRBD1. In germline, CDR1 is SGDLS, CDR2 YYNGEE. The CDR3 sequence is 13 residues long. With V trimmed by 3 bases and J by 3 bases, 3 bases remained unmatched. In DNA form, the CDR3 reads TGTGCCAGCAGCGAAGCAGGGGGCTACGAGCAGTACTTC. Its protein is CASSEAGGYEQYF.

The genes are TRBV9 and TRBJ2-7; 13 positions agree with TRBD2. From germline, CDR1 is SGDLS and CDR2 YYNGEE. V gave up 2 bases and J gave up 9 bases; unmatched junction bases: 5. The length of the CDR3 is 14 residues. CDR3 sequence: CASSVSGTSGTQYF. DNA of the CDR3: TGTGCCAGCAGCGTGAGCGGGACTAGCGGGACGCAGTACTTC.